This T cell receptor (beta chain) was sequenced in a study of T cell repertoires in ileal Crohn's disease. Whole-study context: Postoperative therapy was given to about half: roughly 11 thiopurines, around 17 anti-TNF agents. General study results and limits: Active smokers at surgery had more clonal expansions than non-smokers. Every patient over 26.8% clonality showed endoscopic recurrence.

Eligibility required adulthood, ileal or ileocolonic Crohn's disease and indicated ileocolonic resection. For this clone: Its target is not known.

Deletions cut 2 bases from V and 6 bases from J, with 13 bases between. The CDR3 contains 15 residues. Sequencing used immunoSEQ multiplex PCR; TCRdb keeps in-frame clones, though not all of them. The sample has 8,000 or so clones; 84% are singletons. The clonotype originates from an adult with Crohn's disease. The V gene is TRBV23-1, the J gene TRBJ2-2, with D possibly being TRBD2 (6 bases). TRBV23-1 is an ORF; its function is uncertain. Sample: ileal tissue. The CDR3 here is CASSQMGEVAGELFF. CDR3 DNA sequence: TGCGCCAGCAGTCAAATGGGGGAGGTCGCCGGGGAGCTGTTTTTT.